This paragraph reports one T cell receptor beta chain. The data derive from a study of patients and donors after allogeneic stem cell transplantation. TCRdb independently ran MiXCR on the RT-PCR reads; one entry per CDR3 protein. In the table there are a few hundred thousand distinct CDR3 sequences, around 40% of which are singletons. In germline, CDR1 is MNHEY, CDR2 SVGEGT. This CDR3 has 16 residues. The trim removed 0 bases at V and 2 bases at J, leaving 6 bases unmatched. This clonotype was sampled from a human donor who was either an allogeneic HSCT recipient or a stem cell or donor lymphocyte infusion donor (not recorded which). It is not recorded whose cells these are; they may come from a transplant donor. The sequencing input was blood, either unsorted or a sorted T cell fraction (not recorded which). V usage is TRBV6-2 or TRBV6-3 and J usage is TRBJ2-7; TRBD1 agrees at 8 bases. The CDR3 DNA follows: TGTGCCAGCAGTTACTCTCCCGGACAGGGACCCTACGAGCAGTACTTC. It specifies CASSYSPGQGPYEQYF.